This is a list of T cell receptor beta chains from one sample in a study of cytomegalovirus exposure and HLA in healthy donors. Using immunoSEQ multiplex PCR, the repertoire was profiled, and TCRdb retains in-frame clones only, with some absent. The profile covers approximately 100,000 clones, with around 85% appearing a single time and approximately 3.9% taken by the ten largest. Sequencing was performed on PBMCs. Receptors were obtained from a man aged 25-45 years in good health and CMV-seronegative. CDR3s include the opening cysteine and the closing phenylalanine or tryptophan. The D gene is left open where the match is weak. Clone size is stated in some rows and not others, as once, few, many or a class when expanded.

NA	TRBV28	NA	TRBJ2-7	CASSPGSGAGSGADEQYF	TGTGCCAGCAGTCCGGGTAGCGGAGCGGGTTCCGGGGCCGACGAGCAGTACTTC
NA	TRBV5-1	TRBD1	TRBJ2-5	CASSLQGARETQYF	TGCGCCAGCAGCCTACAGGGGGCGAGAGAGACCCAGTACTTC
NA	TRBV28	TRBD1	TRBJ2-3	CASSSPGQHSTDTQYF	TGTGCCAGCAGTTCGCCGGGACAGCACTCCACAGATACGCAGTATTTT
NA	TRBV4-2	TRBD2	TRBJ2-1	CASSPERLAYNNEQFF	TGTGCCAGCAGCCCCGAACGACTAGCGTATAACAATGAGCAGTTCTTC
NA	TRBV11-2	NA	TRBJ2-2	CASSLWLKPGELFF	TGTGCCAGCAGCTTGTGGCTGAAACCTGGGGAGCTGTTTTTT
NA	TRBV18	TRBD2	TRBJ2-7	CASSPPRRGGLDEQYF	TGTGCCAGCTCACCCCCCCGGCGGGGGGGCCTGGACGAGCAGTACTTC
NA	TRBV19	TRBD2	TRBJ2-7	CASSKLAGTLSYEQYF	TGTGCCAGTAGTAAACTAGCGGGAACCCTCTCCTACGAGCAGTACTTC
NA	TRBV11-2	NA	TRBJ1-5	CASSVVGGSAQPQHF	TGTGCCAGCAGCGTAGTAGGAGGGTCGGCTCAGCCCCAGCATTTT
NA	TRBV4-1	TRBD2	TRBJ2-1	CASSQVGTGLNYNEQFF	TGCGCCAGCAGCCAAGTGGGGACGGGACTAAACTACAATGAGCAGTTCTTC
NA	TRBV30	TRBD2	TRBJ2-3	CAWSVIAGLTDTQYF	TGTGCCTGGAGTGTTATAGCGGGTCTCACAGATACGCAGTATTTT
NA	TRBV7-8	NA	TRBJ2-3	CASRDTITDTQYF	TGTGCCAGCCGGGACACCATCACAGATACGCAGTATTTT
NA	TRBV5-4	NA	TRBJ2-5	CASSLAHGGETQYF	TGTGCCAGCAGCTTGGCACACGGGGGAGAGACCCAGTACTTC
NA	TRBV7-2	TRBD1	TRBJ1-5	CASSPGTGGGQPQHF	TGTGCCAGCAGCCCCGGGACAGGGGGAGGTCAGCCCCAGCATTTT
few	TRBV11-2	NA	TRBJ1-5	CASSLDLGAGQPQHF	TGTGCCAGCAGCTTAGATTTGGGGGCAGGTCAGCCCCAGCATTTT
NA	TRBV5-4	TRBD2	TRBJ2-5	CASSLLGAGGETQYF	TGTGCCAGCAGCTTGTTAGGGGCCGGGGGGGAGACCCAGTACTTC
NA	TRBV7-9	NA	TRBJ2-2	CASSQLLTLKETGELFF	TGTGCCAGCAGCCAACTACTGACCCTCAAGGAGACCGGGGAGCTGTTTTTT
NA	TRBV5-1	TRBD1	TRBJ2-7	CASSSWDRGHEQYF	TGCGCCAGCAGCAGTTGGGACAGGGGCCACGAGCAGTACTTC
NA	TRBV7-2	NA	TRBJ2-2	CASSSPWPGQNTGELFF	TGTGCCAGCTCATCTCCTTGGCCAGGGCAGAACACCGGGGAGCTGTTTTTT
NA	TRBV7-8	TRBD2	TRBJ2-1	CASSLGLAGGSYNEQFF	TGTGCCAGCAGCTTGGGACTAGCGGGAGGTTCCTACAATGAGCAGTTCTTC
NA	TRBV2	TRBD1	TRBJ2-7	CASRPRGPSYEQYF	TGTGCCAGCAGGCCCAGGGGGCCTTCCTACGAGCAGTACTTC
NA	TRBV18	NA	TRBJ1-5	CASSPRELWQPQHF	TGTGCCAGCTCACCAAGAGAATTGTGGCAGCCCCAGCATTTT
NA	TRBV29-1	NA	TRBJ1-1	CSARGAEAFF	TGCAGCGCCCGCGGCGCTGAAGCTTTCTTT
NA	TRBV19	NA	TRBJ1-5	CASSIEGRGNQPQHF	TGTGCCAGTAGTATAGAAGGCAGGGGTAATCAGCCCCAGCATTTT
NA	TRBV9	TRBD2	TRBJ2-1	CASSELGGYNEQFF	TGTGCCAGCAGCGAGCTGGGGGGGTACAATGAGCAGTTCTTC
NA	TRBV11-2	NA	TRBJ1-5	CASSLGGDQPQHF	TGTGCCAGCAGCTTAGGGGGGGATCAGCCCCAGCATTTT
NA	TRBV29-1	NA	TRBJ2-4	CSVKVARDIQYF	TGCAGCGTCAAGGTCGCGAGGGACATTCAGTACTTC
NA	TRBV18	TRBD2	TRBJ2-3	CASATGLDSNTQYF	TGTGCCAGCGCAACAGGACTAGACTCCAATACGCAGTATTTT
NA	TRBV6-1	NA	TRBJ1-4	CASSSTNEKLFF	TGTGCCAGCAGCTCAACTAATGAAAAACTGTTTTTT
NA	TRBV5-1	NA	TRBJ2-3	CASSLANSADTQYF	TGCGCCAGCAGCTTGGCCAACTCCGCAGATACGCAGTATTTT
NA	TRBV28	NA	TRBJ1-5	CASSATLRLSQHF	TGTGCCAGCAGTGCTACTCTGAGGTTGTCCCAGCATTTT
once	TRBV30	NA	TRBJ1-3	CAWKRTVYSGNTIYF	TGTGCCTGGAAGCGGACAGTCTACTCTGGAAACACCATATATTTT
NA	TRBV5-1	TRBD1	TRBJ1-1	CASSRTGQRNTEAFF	TGCGCCAGCAGCCGAACGGGACAGAGGAACACTGAAGCTTTCTTT
NA	TRBV28	TRBD1	TRBJ2-5	CASRGQGKTQYF	TGTGCCAGCAGAGGACAGGGGAAGACCCAGTACTTC
NA	TRBV30	NA	TRBJ2-2	CAWEGAVPTGELFF	TGTGCCTGGGAAGGGGCCGTCCCCACCGGGGAGCTGTTTTTT
NA	TRBV5-6	NA	TRBJ2-7	CASSFPGNSYEQYF	TGTGCCAGCAGCTTTCCAGGTAACTCCTACGAGCAGTACTTC
NA	TRBV29-1	TRBD1	TRBJ1-2	CSVEDRRTGSDYGYTF	TGCAGCGTTGAAGACCGGAGGACAGGGTCGGACTATGGCTACACCTTC
NA	TRBV15	NA	TRBJ1-5	CATSRSQLSNQPQHF	TGTGCCACCAGCAGATCACAGCTTAGCAATCAGCCCCAGCATTTT
NA	TRBV5-1	TRBD2	TRBJ2-5	CASSPGGETQYF	TGCGCCAGCAGCCCGGGGGGAGAGACCCAGTACTTC
NA	TRBV30	NA	TRBJ2-3	CAWDHRVSTDTQYF	TGTGCCTGGGACCACAGGGTTAGCACAGATACGCAGTATTTT
once	TRBV28	NA	TRBJ2-7	CASSSHYEQYF	TGTGCCAGCAGTTCCCACTACGAGCAGTACTTC
NA	TRBV2	TRBD2	TRBJ2-3	CASKTGNRLADHTDTQYF	TGTGCCAGCAAAACCGGGAACCGACTAGCGGACCACACAGATACGCAGTATTTT
once	TRBV10-3	NA	TRBJ2-7	CAISERIQGTYEQYF	TGTGCCATCAGTGAAAGGATCCAGGGCACCTACGAGCAGTACTTC
NA	TRBV6-1	TRBD1	TRBJ2-5	CASSGDSLGTQYF	TGTGCCAGCAGCGGGGACAGCCTTGGGACCCAGTACTTC
NA	TRBV7-9	TRBD2	TRBJ2-3	CASSLRTSGGGTDTQYF	TGTGCCAGCAGCTTAAGGACTAGCGGAGGGGGCACAGATACGCAGTATTTT
NA	TRBV29-1	TRBD2	TRBJ2-7	CSVEVWPTSGETYEQYF	TGCAGCGTTGAAGTTTGGCCGACTAGCGGCGAAACCTACGAGCAGTACTTC
NA	TRBV5-8	NA	TRBJ2-5	CASSFRTVQETQYF	TGTGCCAGCAGCTTCAGGACAGTCCAAGAGACCCAGTACTTC
NA	TRBV4-1	TRBD2	TRBJ2-7	CASSQLRTSGGYEQYF	TGCGCCAGCAGCCAGTTAAGGACTAGCGGGGGGTACGAGCAGTACTTC
NA	TRBV6-5	TRBD1	TRBJ1-1	CASSYSNRGNTEAFF	TGTGCCAGCAGTTACTCGAACAGGGGGAACACTGAAGCTTTCTTT
once	TRBV30	NA	TRBJ1-2	CAWSVRGSDYGYTF	TGTGCCTGGAGTGTACGGGGATCGGACTATGGCTACACCTTC
few	TRBV5-1	NA	TRBJ2-5	CASRFGSNQETQYF	TGCGCCAGCAGATTCGGGAGCAACCAAGAGACCCAGTACTTC
once	TRBV5-6	TRBD2	TRBJ2-7	CASSEAGSGSSYEQYF	TGTGCCAGCAGCGAGGCAGGCAGCGGGAGCTCCTACGAGCAGTACTTC
NA	TRBV18	NA	TRBJ1-1	CASSPVTGAEAFF	TGTGCCAGCTCACCAGTCACTGGGGCCGAAGCTTTCTTT
NA	TRBV6-6	TRBD1	TRBJ2-7	CASSLVDRAYEQYF	TGTGCCAGCAGTTTGGTGGACAGGGCCTACGAGCAGTACTTC